This T cell receptor beta chain is from a study of blood T cell repertoires in COVID-19. Assignment of participants to cohorts was predicated upon participant-reported clinical history. TCRdb's copy holds only in-frame clones and misses some; the assay was immunoSEQ multiplex PCR. Counted here are hundreds of thousands of clones, roughly 90% occurring once; the ten biggest clones make up around 4.5%. Concerning this clone itself: Other DNA variants within this sample encode the same CDR3.

V lost 4 bases and J lost 1; bases outside the gene matches: 0. CDR3 size: 13 residues. Germline assignment: CDR1 SGHRS and CDR2 YFSETQ. The sequence was obtained from a woman aged 18 to 35 with acute COVID-19. The sample consisted of PBMCs or T cells enriched from blood (not recorded which). The rearrangement uses TRBV5-1 and TRBJ1-1, with 8 nucleotides matching TRBD1. The CDR3 DNA reads TGCGCCAGCAGCGGACAGGGGAACACTGAAGCTTTCTTT. It codes for CASSGQGNTEAFF.